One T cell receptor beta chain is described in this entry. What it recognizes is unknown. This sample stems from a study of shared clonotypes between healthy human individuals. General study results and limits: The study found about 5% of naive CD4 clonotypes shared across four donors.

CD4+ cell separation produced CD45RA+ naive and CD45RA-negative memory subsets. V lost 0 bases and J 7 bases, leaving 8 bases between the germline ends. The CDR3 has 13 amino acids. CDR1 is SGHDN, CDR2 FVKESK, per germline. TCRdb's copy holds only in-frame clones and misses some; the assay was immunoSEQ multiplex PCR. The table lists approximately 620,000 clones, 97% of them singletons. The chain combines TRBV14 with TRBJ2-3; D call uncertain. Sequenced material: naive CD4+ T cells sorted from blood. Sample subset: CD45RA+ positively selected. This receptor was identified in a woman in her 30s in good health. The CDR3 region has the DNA TGTGCCAGCAGCCAAGAGGCCCCGTATACGCAGTATTTT. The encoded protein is CASSQEAPYTQYF.